This paragraph covers one T cell receptor beta chain sequence. As yet, its antigen is unknown. Researchers amplified the TCR beta CDR3 regions from RNA transcripts. In the first-round RT-PCR of the TCR CDR3, the HTBI primer set was used. MiXCR, run by TCRdb on the multiplex PCR reads, gives a single entry per CDR3 protein. This table has under 600,000 distinct CDR3 sequences, roughly 16% appearing once. Thyroid ultrasound, orbital computed tomography, clinical symptoms, and serum thyroxine and TRAb underpinned diagnoses. Fresh 10 ml peripheral blood yielded PBMCs. The data belong to a study of T cells in Graves' hyperthyroidism and ophthalmopathy. Overall study context: Peripheral blood was collected at initial diagnosis, before any treatment. Study conclusions and caveats: Ophthalmopathy, as predicted by the model, came a median 6.5 months after the prediction.

CDR1 SEHNR and CDR2 FQNEAQ come from the germline V gene (reference sequence). V gave up 11 bases and J gave up 1 base, with 14 bases separating them. The CDR3 has 14 residues. This TCR was sampled from a woman between 40 and 55 years old with Graves' ophthalmopathy. Sequencing was done on a sample of blood. The chain carries TRBV7-9 and TRBJ2-2; D may match TRBD1 or TRBD2 (5 bases each). The chain's CDR3 is CAATGTENTGELFF. CDR3 sequence (DNA): TGTGCCGCCACCGGGACGGAGAACACCGGGGAGCTGTTTTTT.